One TCR beta chain is described in this entry. Checkpoint therapy with ipilimumab 1 mg/kg began 14 to 28 days after transplant. Dosing: nivolumab 3 mg/kg IV, weeks 1, 4, 7, 10, then every two weeks to week 26. This sample stems from a study of ipilimumab plus nivolumab after autologous stem cell transplantation. Study in general: Median doses per patient: roughly five ipilimumab, about eight nivolumab. DLBCL patients had primary refractory or relapsed disease.

Profiled with immunoSEQ multiplex PCR; TCRdb holds only in-frame clones, not every one. The sample records around 17,000 clones, less than 75% being singletons. The material was PBMCs, obtained in a trial of ipilimumab plus nivolumab as post-transplant consolidation. This TCR came from a male donor with diffuse large B-cell lymphoma.

CDR3 bases: TGTGCCAGCAGCGTAGTGGGAGACAGGGCGTACAATGAGCAGTTCTTC. It is translated as CASSVVGDRAYNEQFF. V usage is TRBV9 and J usage is TRBJ2-1, with 7 bases fitting TRBD1. With V trimmed by 0 bases and J by 4 bases, 7 bases remained unmatched. The germline gives CDR1 SGDLS, CDR2 YYNGEE. This CDR3 is 16 amino acids long. The variable domain in full, with the rest retrieved from reference TRBV9 and TRBJ2-1, is DSGVTQTPKHLITATGQRVTLRCSPRSGDLSVYWYQQSLDQGLQFLIQYYNGEERAKGNILERFSAQQFPDLHSELNLSSLELGDSALYFCASSVVGDRAYNEQFFGPGTRLTVL.